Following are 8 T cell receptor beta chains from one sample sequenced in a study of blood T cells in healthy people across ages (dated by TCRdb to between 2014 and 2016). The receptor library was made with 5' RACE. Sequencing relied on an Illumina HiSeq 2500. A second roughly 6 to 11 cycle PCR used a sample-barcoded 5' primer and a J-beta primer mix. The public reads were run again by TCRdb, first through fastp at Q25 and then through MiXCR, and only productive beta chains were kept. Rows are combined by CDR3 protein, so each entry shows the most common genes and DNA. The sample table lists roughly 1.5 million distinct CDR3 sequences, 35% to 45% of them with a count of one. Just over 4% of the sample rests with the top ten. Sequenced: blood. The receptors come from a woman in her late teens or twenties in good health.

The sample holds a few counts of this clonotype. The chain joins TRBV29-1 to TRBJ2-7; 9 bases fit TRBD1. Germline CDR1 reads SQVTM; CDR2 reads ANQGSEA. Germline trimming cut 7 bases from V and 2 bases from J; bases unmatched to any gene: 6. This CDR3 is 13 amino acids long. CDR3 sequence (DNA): TGCAGCGCTGCTAGGACAGGGGCCTACGAGCAGTACTTC. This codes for CSAARTGAYEQYF.

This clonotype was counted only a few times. As DNA, the CDR3 is TGTGCCAGCAGTGAATTCAACACAAACAATGAGCAGTTCTTC. Translation gives CASSEFNTNNEQFF. V is TRBV25-1 and J is TRBJ2-1; no clear D. Trimming stripped 1 base from V and 5 bases from J, with 9 bases between. The CDR3 totals 14 residues. Germline CDR1 reads MGHDK; CDR2 reads SYGVNS. Using reference TRBV25-1 and TRBJ2-1 for the parts outside the CDR3, the full variable domain is EADIYQTPRYLVIGTGKKITLECSQTMGHDKMYWYQQDPGMELHLIHYSYGVNSTEKGDLSSESTVSRIRTEHFPLTLESARPSHTSQYLCASSEFNTNNEQFFGPGTRLTVL.

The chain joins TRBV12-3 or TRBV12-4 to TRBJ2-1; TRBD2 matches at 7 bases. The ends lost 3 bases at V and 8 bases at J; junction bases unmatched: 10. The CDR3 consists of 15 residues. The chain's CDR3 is CASSFGRADFDEQFF. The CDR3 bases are TGTGCCAGCAGTTTTGGGAGGGCCGATTTTGATGAGCAGTTCTTC.

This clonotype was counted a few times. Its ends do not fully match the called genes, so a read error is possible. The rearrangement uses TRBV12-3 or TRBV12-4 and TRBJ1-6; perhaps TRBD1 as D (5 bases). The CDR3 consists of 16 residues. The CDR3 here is CASSSPLGQGNSPPHF. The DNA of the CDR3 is TGTGCCAGCAGTTCACCCCTAGGGCAGGGTAATTCACCCCCCCACTTT.

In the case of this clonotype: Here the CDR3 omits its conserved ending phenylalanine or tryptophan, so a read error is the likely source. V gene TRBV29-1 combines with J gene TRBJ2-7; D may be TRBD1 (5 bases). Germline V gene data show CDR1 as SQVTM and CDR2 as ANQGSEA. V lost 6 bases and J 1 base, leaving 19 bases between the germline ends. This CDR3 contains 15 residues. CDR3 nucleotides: TGCAGCGTCCGGAATGGCGGTGGGGCTTCCTACGAGCAGTACCTC. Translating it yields CSVRNGGGASYEQYL.

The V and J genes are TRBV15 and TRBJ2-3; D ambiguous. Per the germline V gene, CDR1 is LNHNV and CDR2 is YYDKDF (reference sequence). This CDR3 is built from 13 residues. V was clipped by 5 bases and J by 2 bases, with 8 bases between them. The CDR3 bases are TGTGCCACCAGCTTTGCCCACACAGATACGCAGTATTTT. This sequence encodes CATSFAHTDTQYF.

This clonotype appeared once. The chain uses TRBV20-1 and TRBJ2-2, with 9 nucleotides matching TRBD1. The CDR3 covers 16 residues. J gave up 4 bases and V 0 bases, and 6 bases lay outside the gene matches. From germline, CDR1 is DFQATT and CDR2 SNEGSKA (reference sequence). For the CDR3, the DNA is TGCAGTGCTAGAGAGGGGAGACAGGGGGGCACCGGGGAGCTGTTTTTT. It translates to CSAREGRQGGTGELFF.

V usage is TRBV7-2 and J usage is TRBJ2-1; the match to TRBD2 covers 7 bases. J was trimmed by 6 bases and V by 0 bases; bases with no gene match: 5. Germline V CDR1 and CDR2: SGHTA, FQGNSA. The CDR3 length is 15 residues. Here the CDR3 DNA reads TGTGCCAGCAGCTTAGCTGGGACTACCGTCAATGAGCAGTTCTTC. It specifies CASSLAGTTVNEQFF.